Following are 29 T cell receptor beta chains from one sample sequenced in a study of shared clonotypes between healthy human individuals. Libraries were prepared by immunoSEQ multiplex PCR; TCRdb keeps only in-frame clonotypes and omits some of them. Here the sample spans roughly 220,000 clones, over 60% being singletons. Sequencing was performed on memory CD4+ T cells sorted from blood. Specified subset: CD45RA-negative fraction. Source of these receptors: a man aged 25-40 years in good health.

The chain carries TRBV5-1 and TRBJ2-3; D is unclear. Trimming removed 0 bases from V and 1 base from J, with 6 bases in between. The CDR3 consists of 14 residues. Per the germline V gene, CDR1 is SGHRS and CDR2 is YFSETQ. Written as DNA, the CDR3 is TGCGCCAGCAGCTTGGATGTCCGCACAGATACGCAGTATTTT. Its protein product is CASSLDVRTDTQYF. Variable domain in full (rest from reference TRBV5-1 and TRBJ2-3): KAGVTQTPRYLIKTRGQQVTLSCSPISGHRSVSWYQQTPGQGLQFLFEYFSETQRNKGNFPGRFSGRQFSNSRSEMNVSTLELGDSALYLCASSLDVRTDTQYFGPGTRLTVL.

Of note for this clone: A read error may produce the germline difference seen at one junction end. The chain has TRBV18 and TRBJ2-7; 7 nucleotides align to TRBD1. CDR3 length: 16 amino acids. Per the germline V gene, CDR1 is KGHSH and CDR2 is LQKENI. CDR3 sequence: CASSPYPQTGNNREDF. The CDR3 nucleotides are TGTGCCAGCTCACCATACCCGCAGACAGGGAACAACCGCGAGGACTTC.

The chain has TRBV25-1 and TRBJ2-1, with 7 positions matching TRBD2. The CDR3 has 12 amino acids. Germline CDR1 and CDR2: MGHDK and SYGVNS. Trimming cost V 1 base and J 12 bases; bases outside gene matches: 3. CDR3 sequence: CASSESRTRQFF. DNA of the CDR3: TGTGCCAGCAGTGAATCCCGGACTAGGCAGTTCTTC.

This clone was seen only a few times. Other DNA sequences in the same sample also yield this CDR3. The V gene is TRBV7-3, the J gene TRBJ2-5; D remains ambiguous. The CDR3 is made up of 14 amino acids. Germline V gene data show CDR1 as SGHTA and CDR2 as FQGTGA. Trimming took off 5 bases at V and 1 base at J, with 11 bases between the two ends. In DNA form, the CDR3 reads TGTGCCAGCAGCCCCACGGGCCTCCAAGAGACCCAGTACTTC. Translated: CASSPTGLQETQYF.

The rearrangement uses TRBV29-1 and TRBJ2-2; TRBD1 matches at 12 bases. Germline V gene data show CDR1 as SQVTM and CDR2 as ANQGSEA. The CDR3 loop spans 19 amino acids. J lost 4 bases, V lost 7 bases, and 19 bases had no gene match. The CDR3 is CSGAHRDRGLEGRTGELFF. The CDR3 region has the DNA TGCAGCGGCGCGCACCGGGACAGGGGGCTTGAGGGACGCACCGGGGAGCTGTTTTTT.

This clone has a single count. The V and J genes are TRBV6-1 and TRBJ2-3; 9 positions match TRBD2. J lost 14 bases, V lost 4 bases, and 13 bases had no gene match. CDR1 and CDR2 (germline): MNHNS, SASEGT. This CDR3 has 14 residues. Here the CDR3 reads CASSAVPHSGRRYF. The DNA of the CDR3 is TGTGCCAGCAGTGCCGTCCCCCACAGCGGGAGGCGGTATTTT.

The chain links TRBV2 to TRBJ2-2, with D unresolved. Germline V gene lookup returns CDR1 SNHLY and CDR2 FYNNEI. The CDR3 spans 15 residues. V gave up 4 bases and J gave up 1 base, with 10 bases separating them. In nucleotides, the CDR3 is TGTGCCAGCAGTGTAGTTGGCAAGAACACCGGGGAGCTGTTTTTT. Translating gives CASSVVGKNTGELFF. The full variable domain, rest sourced from reference TRBV2 and TRBJ2-2, is EPEVTQTPSHQVTQMGQEVILRCVPISNHLYFYWYRQILGQKVEFLVSFYNNEISEKSEIFDDQFSVERPDGSNFTLKIRSTKLEDSAMYFCASSVVGKNTGELFFGEGSRLTVL.

The CDR3 DNA reads as TGTGCCAGCAGCGCACAATCGACAGGGTCCTACGAGCAGTACTTC. Translation: CASSAQSTGSYEQYF. The V and J genes are TRBV11-2 and TRBJ2-7; TRBD1 aligns across 7 bases. J lost 1 base, V lost 5 bases, and 8 bases had no gene match. The CDR3 length is 15 residues. Germline V CDR1 and CDR2: SGHAT, FQNNGV.

CDR3 coding DNA: TGTGCCAGCAGGCGACAGGGGAGGGACACTGAAGCTTTCTTT. It is translated as CASRRQGRDTEAFF. The gene calls are TRBV5-4 and TRBJ1-1, with 8 bases fitting TRBD1. The germline CDR1 and CDR2 sequences are SGHNT and YYREEE (reference sequence). Trimming at V came to 5 bases and at J to 3 bases, leaving 6 bases not matched to a gene. This CDR3 spans 14 amino acids.

The gene calls are TRBV13 and TRBJ2-7, with TRBD1 matching over 8 bases. The CDR3 is 15 residues long. Germline CDR1 reads PRHDT; CDR2 reads FYEKMQ (reference sequence). After removal of 4 bases from V and 0 bases from J, the junction contained 5 bases not matched to a gene. CDR3: CASSSGDRGSYEQYF. CDR3 coding DNA: TGTGCCAGCAGCTCCGGAGACAGGGGCTCCTACGAGCAGTACTTC.

This chain uses TRBV2 with TRBJ2-5, with 7 bases aligning to TRBD1. This CDR3 is built from 14 residues. CDR1 is SNHLY and CDR2 is FYNNEI in the germline V gene. The ends lost 7 bases at V and 5 bases at J; junction bases unmatched: 10. CDR3 loop: CASNSKGTVETQYF. CDR3 coding DNA: TGTGCCAGCAACTCCAAAGGGACAGTGGAGACCCAGTACTTC. Based on the CDR3 plus reference TRBV2 and TRBJ2-5, the full variable domain is EPEVTQTPSHQVTQMGQEVILRCVPISNHLYFYWYRQILGQKVEFLVSFYNNEISEKSEIFDDQFSVERPDGSNFTLKIRSTKLEDSAMYFCASNSKGTVETQYFGPGTRLLVL.

There are many counts of this clone. The J gene is TRBJ2-1, the V gene TRBV2; 9 nucleotides agree with TRBD1. From germline, CDR1 is SNHLY and CDR2 FYNNEI. Trimming took 7 bases from V and 5 from J; bases not matched to a gene: 9. The CDR3 covers 15 residues. This chain's CDR3 is CASKEDRGRDNEQFF. CDR3 sequence (DNA): TGTGCCAGCAAGGAGGACAGGGGTCGGGACAATGAGCAGTTCTTC.

About this clone: Mismatch with germline at one junction end may stem from a read error. The chain couples TRBV18 to TRBJ2-1; D remains ambiguous. CDR3 length equals 11 residues. CDR1 and CDR2 (germline): KGHSH, LQKENI. The CDR3, as DNA: TGTGCCAGCTCACCCAACAAGGCCCTGGTCTTC. This encodes CASSPNKALVF.

The gene calls are TRBV5-1 and TRBJ2-2; D possibly corresponds to TRBD1 (6 bases). Germline CDR1 reads SGHRS; CDR2 reads YFSETQ. The V and J ends lost 8 bases and 0 bases respectively, with 11 bases between them. The CDR3 runs 14 residues. This chain's CDR3 is CASYRDANTGELFF. In nucleotides, the CDR3 is TGCGCCAGTTACAGGGACGCGAACACCGGGGAGCTGTTTTTT.

The V and J genes are TRBV11-2 and TRBJ2-7; the match to TRBD2 covers 10 bases. V trimming: 0 bases; J trimming: 7 bases; junction bases outside the gene matches: 9. Germline CDR1 reads SGHAT; CDR2 reads FQNNGV. The CDR3 length is 16 residues. Here the CDR3 reads CASSLEFLAGVWEQYF. The CDR3 coding sequence is TGTGCCAGCAGCTTAGAATTTCTAGCGGGAGTGTGGGAGCAGTACTTC.

This clone has a single count. The chain combines TRBV18 with TRBJ2-5; 12 bases align to TRBD1. This CDR3 is 15 amino acids long. Trimming cost V 6 bases and J 4 bases; bases outside gene matches: 6. Germline CDR1 reads KGHSH; CDR2 reads LQKENI. The CDR3 is CASSYGTGGPETQYF. The DNA of the CDR3 is TGTGCCAGCTCGTACGGGACAGGGGGCCCAGAGACCCAGTACTTC.

This clone was detected ten times or more. The chain is built from TRBV10-2 and TRBJ2-3, with 10 bases matching TRBD2. V shed 0 bases and J 4 bases; nucleotides not matched to a gene: 4. CDR1 WSHSY and CDR2 SAAADI come from the germline V gene. The CDR3 is 16 residues long. CDR3 amino acids: CASSESSSGRPDTQYF. In DNA, the CDR3 is TGCGCCAGCAGTGAGTCCTCTAGCGGGAGACCAGATACGCAGTATTTT.

This chain links TRBV5-4 with TRBJ2-5, with D uncertain. Germline CDR1 SGHNT, CDR2 YYREEE (reference sequence). V lost 2 bases to trimming and J lost 2 bases, with 10 bases between them. This CDR3 has 14 amino acids. CDR3 protein: CASSFEILQETQYF. The CDR3, as DNA: TGTGCCAGCAGCTTCGAGATTCTACAAGAGACCCAGTACTTC.

V is TRBV6-6 and J is TRBJ1-5, with TRBD1 matching over 9 bases. The trim removed 5 bases at V and 9 bases at J, leaving 8 bases unmatched. This CDR3 has 14 residues. The V gene's germline CDR1 is MNHNY and CDR2 SVGAGI (reference sequence). The CDR3 region has the DNA TGTGCCAGCAGTCCGGGACAGGGATCATCGCCCCAGCATTTT. Translating gives CASSPGQGSSPQHF.

The sample holds many counts of this clone. The chain has TRBV2 and TRBJ2-3; 8 bases map to TRBD1. Per germline, CDR1 SNHLY and CDR2 FYNNEI. Trimming removed 5 bases from V and 1 base from J; junction bases left unmatched: 8. There are 16 residues in the CDR3. The CDR3 here is CASSNGQGRGTDTQYF. In DNA form, the CDR3 reads TGTGCCAGCAGTAACGGACAGGGCCGGGGCACAGATACGCAGTATTTT.

Here the CDR3 reads CASSLGIMTSGRAYEQYF. In DNA form, the CDR3 reads TGTGCCAGCAGTTTAGGGATAATGACTAGCGGGAGAGCCTACGAGCAGTACTTC. This chain links TRBV28 with TRBJ2-7; TRBD2 matches 12 bases. This CDR3 comprises 18 residues. Germline CDR1 reads MDHEN; CDR2 reads SYDVKM. The J segment lost 2 bases and the V segment lost 2 bases, leaving 10 bases of the junction unmatched.

The rearrangement uses TRBV30 and TRBJ2-3; a possible D gene is TRBD2 (6 bases). Trimming removed 2 bases from V and 4 bases from J, with 16 bases in between. The CDR3 is 15 residues long. Germline V gives CDR1 GTSNPN, CDR2 SVGIG (reference sequence). CDR3 in amino acids: CAWSIGGSRADTQYF. The CDR3, as DNA: TGTGCCTGGAGTATCGGGGGAAGTCGGGCAGATACGCAGTATTTT.

The CDR3 nucleotides read TGTGCCAGCAGCTTAGCAAGTGGGGCCAACGTCCTGACTTTC. This gives the protein CASSLASGANVLTF. The V call is TRBV7-9, the J call TRBJ2-6; D is undetermined. The CDR3 contains 14 residues. V was shortened by 0 bases and J by 3 bases, with 3 bases between the two germline ends. CDR1 is SEHNR and CDR2 is FQNEAQ in the germline V gene (reference sequence).

This chain links TRBV13 with TRBJ2-3, with D tentatively TRBD2 (5 bases). There are 16 residues in the CDR3. V was pared by 5 bases and J by 1 base, with 16 bases between. Germline-derived CDR1 and CDR2 are PRHDT and FYEKMQ (reference sequence). The CDR3 region has the DNA TGTGCCAGCAGCGGATGGTTGACCGGGGGCACAGATACGCAGTATTTT. Its protein is CASSGWLTGGTDTQYF.

The chain combines TRBV7-9 with TRBJ2-3; possibly TRBD1 for D (5 bases). V lost 4 bases to trimming and J lost 0 bases, with 8 bases between them. CDR3 length: 14 residues. Per germline, CDR1 SEHNR and CDR2 FQNEAQ (reference sequence). CDR3 residues: CASSWQGSTDTQYF. The DNA for the CDR3 is TGTGCCAGCAGCTGGCAGGGAAGCACAGATACGCAGTATTTT.

The chain carries TRBV5-1 and TRBJ2-5; TRBD1 might be the D (5 bases). V lost 3 bases to trimming and J lost 5 bases, with 14 bases between them. CDR1 and CDR2 (germline): SGHRS, YFSETQ. This CDR3 comprises 14 residues. The CDR3 coding sequence is TGCGCCAGCAGCTCTCAGGGCGCCCGGGAGACCCAGTACTTC. It codes for CASSSQGARETQYF.

The chain's CDR3 is CASREREAPGELFF. CDR3 nucleotide sequence: TGTGCCAGCAGGGAGCGGGAGGCCCCCGGGGAGCTGTTTTTT. The rearrangement links TRBV2 to TRBJ2-2; TRBD2 matches at 9 bases. CDR1 is SNHLY, CDR2 FYNNEI, per germline. This CDR3 is built from 14 residues. The V segment lost 6 bases and the J segment 6 bases; nucleotides outside the gene matches: 5. The full variable domain, in which reference TRBV2 and TRBJ2-2 provide the parts outside the CDR3, is EPEVTQTPSHQVTQMGQEVILRCVPISNHLYFYWYRQILGQKVEFLVSFYNNEISEKSEIFDDQFSVERPDGSNFTLKIRSTKLEDSAMYFCASREREAPGELFFGEGSRLTVL.

The gene calls are TRBV5-4 and TRBJ2-2, with TRBD2 identical over 10 bases. Germline loops: CDR1 SGHNT, CDR2 YYREEE (reference sequence). The junction had 6 bases not matched to a gene; V was cut back by 4 bases and J by 6 bases. This CDR3 region has 15 residues. The CDR3, as DNA: TGTGCCAGCAGCCCACTAGCGGGAACAGCCGGGGAGCTGTTTTTT. Translation: CASSPLAGTAGELFF.

This clone was detected a few times. The chain carries TRBV7-8 and TRBJ2-1; weak D call: TRBD1 (5 bases). From germline, CDR1 is SGHVS and CDR2 FQNEAQ. The germline V and J ends were trimmed by 5 bases and 10 bases, with 9 bases remaining between them. This CDR3 is built from 11 residues. CDR3 region: CASSPGREQFF. The DNA of the CDR3 is TGTGCCAGCAGCCCAGGGCGGGAGCAGTTCTTC.